This TCR beta chain was recorded in a study of T cell clusters in autoimmune cytopenias. Broader study findings: TRB repertoire shifts in secondary cytopenia and chronic lymphocytic leukemia mostly reflected lymphoma, not autoimmunity. Physiological T cell clusters of healthy donors were apparently absent in primary autoimmune cytopenia patients.

TRB was amplified from around 250 ng of peripheral blood genomic DNA per sample. This clonotype counts as large by frequency. Antigen unknown. One tube held mixed TRB-A and TRB-B primer pools for touch-down PCR. TCRdb re-called the multiplex PCR reads and gives one entry per CDR3 protein, without DNA. The sample totals about 1,900 distinct CDR3 sequences. The clonotype comes from a human donor with an autoimmune cytopenia, with autoimmune hepatitis or in good health (not recorded which). Input material: peripheral blood.

The CDR3 is CSVEGGRGADTQYF. The J gene is TRBJ2-3, the V gene TRBV29-1; there is no DNA to check the TCRdb D call of TRBD2. From germline, CDR1 is SQVTM and CDR2 ANQGSEA. CDR3 size: 14 residues.